This T cell receptor beta chain is drawn from a study of CD4 T cell repertoires in COVID-19. Findings and caveats of the study: SARS-CoV and/or HKU1 spike cultures shared between about 6 and 26% of SARS-CoV-2 clonotypes. Suggested intraclonal diversification: top SARS-CoV-2-reactive clonotypes appeared in two or three memory subsets.

Produced via immunoSEQ multiplex PCR; TCRdb's table is partial and in-frame only. Of about 24,000 clones listed, about 94% are singletons. The memory T cells were sequenced right after ex vivo isolation, without culture. Note on this clone: Its specificity is not known.

Germline lookup yields CDR1 MGHDK and CDR2 SYGVNS. V gave up 6 bases and J gave up 7 bases; unmatched junction bases: 6. The CDR3 is 14 amino acids. The TCR originated in a human donor who had COVID-19. The starting material was circulating follicular helper CD4+ T cells (cTfh) from blood, obtained before the COVID-19 pandemic. The rearrangement uses TRBV25-1 and TRBJ1-6, with TRBD1 matching 7 bases. The CDR3 loop reads CASSRDSGNSPLHF. CDR3 coding DNA: TGTGCCAGCAGCCGGGACAGCGGCAATTCACCCCTCCACTTT.